This T cell receptor (beta chain) was captured in a study of blood T cell repertoires in COVID-19. Study-wide context: Sites in the United States, Italy and Spain provided acute and convalescent COVID-19 samples. PBMCs, B-cell-depleted T cells, or T cells were the source of the cDNA or gDNA that made up the material.

Those who participated ranged in age from roughly 18 to 95 years and resided in under 25 US areas. Two negative PCRs, clearance, or symptom resolution were required of recovered Cohort 3 donors. CDR1 and CDR2 (germline): SGHTS, YDEGEE. This CDR3 has 16 amino acids. V was clipped by 3 bases and J by 2 bases; unmatched bases: 9. Measured with immunoSEQ multiplex PCR; TCRdb has only the in-frame clones, and not every one. This sample has approximately 270,000 clones, with roughly 90% found just once. The clonotype originates from a woman aged 60-75 years who had recovered from COVID-19. The sample was PBMCs or T cells enriched from blood (not recorded which). This rearrangement joins TRBV5-8 to TRBJ2-7, with 9 bases aligning to TRBD1. CDR3 region: CASSWTGDGEAYEQYF. CDR3 DNA sequence: TGTGCCAGCAGCTGGACAGGGGACGGGGAGGCCTACGAGCAGTACTTC.